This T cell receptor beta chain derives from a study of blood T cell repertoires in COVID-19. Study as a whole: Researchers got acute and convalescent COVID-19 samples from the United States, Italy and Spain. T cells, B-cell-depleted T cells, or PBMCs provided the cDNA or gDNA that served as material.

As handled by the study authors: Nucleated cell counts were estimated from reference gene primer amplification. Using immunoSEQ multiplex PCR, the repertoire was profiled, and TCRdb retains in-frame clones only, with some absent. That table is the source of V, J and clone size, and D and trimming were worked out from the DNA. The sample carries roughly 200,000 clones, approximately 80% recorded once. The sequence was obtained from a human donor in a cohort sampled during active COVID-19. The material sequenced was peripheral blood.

CDR3 sequence (DNA): TGTGCCAGCAGCTTGACAGGGGGCGGGGGCTACACCTTC. Translating it yields CASSLTGGGGYTF. This chain joins TRBV28 and TRBJ1-2; 10 bases map to TRBD1. The CDR3 has 13 residues. With 6 bases clipped from V and 8 bases from J, the junction kept 6 bases outside the gene matches. The germline gives CDR1 MDHEN, CDR2 SYDVKM.